The 15 T cell receptor beta chains listed next were all sequenced from one sample in a study of blood T cell repertoires in COVID-19. The repertoire was sequenced with immunoSEQ multiplex PCR; TCRdb's copy has only in-frame clones and lacks some. The profile covers about 120,000 clones, with approximately 87% appearing a single time and around 2.1% taken by the ten largest. Input material: peripheral blood. Receptors originate from a woman aged 50 to 60 with acute or convalescent COVID-19.

There are a few counts of this clone. The chain carries TRBV2 and TRBJ2-1; TRBD2 is a possible D gene (5 bases). CDR1 is SNHLY, CDR2 FYNNEI, per germline. Trimming cost V 0 bases and J 7 bases, with 10 bases left between them. The CDR3 is made up of 14 amino acids. CDR3 loop: CASSEAPGKNEQFF. The CDR3 coding sequence is TGTGCCAGCAGTGAAGCGCCGGGGAAGAATGAGCAGTTCTTC.

The rearrangement joins TRBV4-1 to TRBJ1-1; D call uncertain. V lost 0 bases to trimming and J lost 11 bases, with 13 bases between them. The CDR3 is 13 residues long. Germline values: CDR1 MGHRA, CDR2 YSYEKL. The CDR3 DNA reads as TGCGCCAGCAGCCAAGATCCGGGGTCTCTGGCTTTCTTT. This codes for CASSQDPGSLAFF.

The chain employs TRBV29-1 and TRBJ1-5; D ambiguous. This CDR3 spans 18 amino acids. V gave up 0 bases and J gave up 5 bases, with 23 bases separating them. Germline CDR1 and CDR2: SQVTM and ANQGSEA. CDR3 sequence: CSVEDLPWGGRRDQPQHF. DNA for the CDR3: TGCAGCGTTGAAGATCTCCCGTGGGGAGGGCGGCGGGATCAGCCCCAGCATTTT.

The genes are TRBV24-1 and TRBJ2-5, with 7 bases aligning to TRBD2. The V gene's germline CDR1 is KGHDR and CDR2 SFDVKD. This CDR3 comprises 16 residues. V trimming: 4 bases; J trimming: 2 bases; junction bases outside the gene matches: 9. The CDR3 DNA sequence: TGTGCCACCAGTGACCCTACTAGAGCGGGACAAGAGACCCAGTACTTC. This translates into CATSDPTRAGQETQYF.

The V and J genes are TRBV6-5 and TRBJ1-2, with TRBD1 as a possible D gene (5 bases). Trimming shortened V by 2 bases and J by 1 base, and 14 bases separated the two germline ends. The CDR3 has 16 amino acids. The V gene's germline CDR1 is MNHEY and CDR2 SVGAGI. The CDR3 DNA sequence: TGTGCCAGCAGTTACGGGGCGGCAGGCTATAACTATGGCTACACCTTC. Encoded protein: CASSYGAAGYNYGYTF.

This chain links TRBV18 with TRBJ2-7; D remains ambiguous. Germline CDR1 and CDR2: KGHSH and LQKENI. The length of the CDR3 is 14 residues. Trimming stripped 4 bases from V and 1 base from J, with 11 bases between. CDR3 sequence reads: CASSLNDGSYEQYF. As DNA, the CDR3 is TGTGCCAGCTCACTGAACGACGGGTCCTACGAGCAGTACTTC.

The chain carries TRBV3-1 (or the pseudogene TRBV3-2) and TRBJ1-2, with D possibly TRBD1 on 6 matching bases. The V gene lost 0 bases and the J gene lost 5 bases, with 16 bases spanning the gap. From germline, CDR1 is LGHDT and CDR2 YNNKEL (reference sequence). The CDR3 consists of 16 residues. The CDR3 region is CASSQEAAGAGYGYTF. The CDR3 nucleotides read TGTGCCAGCAGCCAAGAAGCAGCAGGGGCCGGATATGGCTACACCTTC.

V and J are TRBV6-2 or TRBV6-3 and TRBJ2-7; the D gene is possibly TRBD1 (5 bases). Germline CDR1 is MNHEY and CDR2 is SVGEGT. CDR3 length: 14 residues. V was cut by 2 bases and J by 1 base, with 9 bases left in between. The CDR3 sequence is CASSYEAGSYEQYF. The CDR3 DNA is TGTGCCAGCAGTTACGAGGCAGGGTCCTACGAGCAGTACTTC.

This chain joins TRBV11-1 and TRBJ1-2; D gene uncertain. The CDR3 totals 12 residues. Germline V gene sequence: CDR1 SGHAT, CDR2 FQDESV (reference sequence). V was clipped by 5 bases and J by 4 bases, with 8 bases between them. CDR3 nucleotides: TGTGCCAGCAGCCAAGCCGGCTATGGCTACACCTTC. It translates to CASSQAGYGYTF.

The sample holds one count of this clone. This chain joins TRBV19 and TRBJ2-7; 9 bases are shared with TRBD1. From germline, CDR1 is LNHDA and CDR2 SQIVND (reference sequence). J was trimmed by 3 bases and V by 5 bases; bases with no gene match: 5. The CDR3 covers 14 residues. Here the CDR3 reads CASSLSTGGYEQYF. CDR3 nucleotide sequence: TGTGCCAGTAGTCTTTCGACAGGGGGCTACGAGCAGTACTTC.

The chain uses TRBV3-1 (or the pseudogene TRBV3-2) and TRBJ1-2; D is unresolved. This CDR3 comprises 12 residues. V dropped 3 bases and J dropped 8 bases, with 10 bases sitting between them. Germline V gene data show CDR1 as LGHDT and CDR2 as YNNKEL (reference sequence). The CDR3 DNA reads as TGTGCCAGCAGCCAGAGAGAGTACGGCTACACCTTC. The encoded protein is CASSQREYGYTF.

The chain joins TRBV29-1 to TRBJ1-4, with 10 bases identical to TRBD1. Germline CDR1 is SQVTM and CDR2 is ANQGSEA. V gave up 5 bases and J gave up 3 bases; unmatched junction bases: 18. CDR3 size: 19 residues. The chain's CDR3 is CSVPIVYRDRGGANEKLFF. The CDR3, as DNA: TGCAGCGTTCCAATCGTCTACCGGGACAGGGGAGGGGCTAATGAAAAACTGTTTTTT.

This clone has more than one count but fewer than ten. The rearrangement joins TRBV7-9 to TRBJ2-1; 8 nucleotides agree with TRBD2. Trimming at V came to 7 bases and at J to 7 bases, leaving 18 bases not matched to a gene. There are 17 residues in the CDR3. In germline, CDR1 is SEHNR, CDR2 FQNEAQ (reference sequence). CDR3 bases: TGTGCCAGCACCCTCGCAGGAGGCGGGACTAGAATAAATGAGCAGTTCTTC. Amino acid sequence: CASTLAGGGTRINEQFF.

The chain is built from TRBV19 and TRBJ1-3; 9 positions match TRBD1. CDR3 size: 16 residues. Losses at the gene ends were 3 bases for V and 6 bases for J; bases not matched to a gene: 9. Germline assignment: CDR1 LNHDA and CDR2 SQIVND (reference sequence). CDR3 coding DNA: TGTGCCAGTAGTATCCCGGGACAGGGAGTCGAAAACACCATATATTTT. Translated, it gives CASSIPGQGVENTIYF.

This clone was observed a few times. The sample contains more than one DNA sequence encoding this CDR3. The chain joins TRBV6-5 to TRBJ1-2; 9 bases align to TRBD1. This CDR3 has 15 amino acids. Trimming cost V 4 bases and J 5 bases; bases outside gene matches: 8. Germline V gene data show CDR1 as MNHEY and CDR2 as SVGAGI. This CDR3 reads CASSSAGTGSYGYTF. The CDR3 nucleotides are TGTGCCAGCAGTTCAGCAGGGACAGGGTCATATGGCTACACCTTC.